Below, one TCR beta chain is given with its context. The authors' processing: Reference gene primer amplification gave nucleated cell count estimates. Method: immunoSEQ multiplex PCR; TCRdb's copy keeps in-frame clones and lacks some. V, J and clone size reflect that table, while D and trimming were determined from the DNA. The sample shows 100,000 or so clones, around 72% of them seen only once. The data are from a study of blood T cell repertoires in COVID-19. Turning to the study itself: Italy, Spain and the United States were the sources of the convalescent and acute COVID-19 samples. Sample material is recorded as cDNA or gDNA derived from T cells, B-cell-depleted T cells, or PBMCs.

The CDR3 has 15 residues. CDR1 LNHDA and CDR2 SQIVND come from the germline V gene (reference sequence). V dropped 6 bases and J dropped 1 base, with 15 bases sitting between them. The origin of this receptor is a woman of 80 years or more with acute or convalescent COVID-19. The sequenced sample was peripheral blood. The chain carries TRBV19 and TRBJ2-5, with a weak D call TRBD1 (5 bases). The CDR3 reads CASSVPGPLQETQYF. The CDR3 region has the DNA TGTGCCAGTAGCGTCCCAGGGCCCCTCCAAGAGACCCAGTACTTC.